What follows are 9 T cell receptor beta chains derived from one specimen sequenced in a study of regulatory T cells in long-lasting Graves disease. Time point described: newly diagnosed GD, antithyroid drugs for less than 3 months. PBMCs were the source of the RNA used for TCR sequencing. HTBI primers from iRepertoire and Arm-PCR of CDR3 regions yielded the TCR beta libraries. TCRdb used MiXCR to reprocess the multiplex PCR reads, holding one entry per CDR3 protein. The sample has about 370,000 distinct CDR3 sequences, around 16% seen once; the top ten hold about a fifth. Sequenced here: peripheral blood mononuclear cells (PBMCs), sampled at new diagnosis, from a patient treated with antithyroid drugs. These receptors came from a female donor with Graves disease.

This clonotype was seen only a few times. A much more abundant neighbour one base away suggests this may be a read error. The V gene is TRBV7-9, the J gene TRBJ1-2; no clear D. Trimming took off 2 bases at V and 4 bases at J, with 5 bases between the two ends. The CDR3 has 12 residues. The germline CDR1 and CDR2 sequences are SEHNR and FQNEAQ (reference sequence). The CDR3 region has the DNA TGTGCCAGCAGCTTATTCCGCTATGGCTACACCTTC. Protein: CASSLFRYGYTF.

This clonotype was seen ten or more times. The rearrangement joins TRBV5-1 to TRBJ1-2; 8 bases are shared with TRBD1. The CDR3 length is 11 residues. From germline, CDR1 is SGHRS and CDR2 YFSETQ. V shed 7 bases, J shed 6 bases, and the junction held 2 bases outside the gene matches. CDR3 region: CASGQGNGYTF. CDR3 DNA: TGCGCCAGCGGACAGGGAAATGGCTACACCTTC.

This clonotype appeared many times. Germline is not matched at one junction end, which may reflect a read error. This chain joins TRBV7-3 and TRBJ2-3, with TRBD2 identical over 8 bases. Germline assignment: CDR1 SGHTA and CDR2 FQGTGA. The CDR3 has 17 amino acids. CDR3 in amino acids: CASSPSATSAATDTQYF. The CDR3 DNA sequence: TGTGCTAGCAGCCCTTCAGCGACTAGCGCGGCCACAGATACGCAGTATTTT.

The chain is built from TRBV9 and TRBJ1-3; D unresolved. The CDR3 consists of 15 residues. V lost 0 bases, J lost 0 bases, and 7 bases lay in between. Germline CDR1 and CDR2: SGDLS and YYNGEE. CDR3 in DNA: TGTGCCAGCAGCGTAGACCCGGGCTCTGGAAACACCATATATTTT. This translates into CASSVDPGSGNTIYF.

This sequence joins TRBV30 and TRBJ2-1; a possible D gene is TRBD2 (6 bases). V was clipped by 3 bases and J by 7 bases, with 10 bases between them. The CDR3 consists of 12 residues. The germline V gene has CDR1 GTSNPN and CDR2 SVGIG (reference sequence). The CDR3 loop is CAWSIGRNEQFF. The DNA of the CDR3 is TGTGCCTGGAGCATTGGGAGGAATGAGCAGTTCTTC. The full variable domain, rest sourced from reference TRBV30 and TRBJ2-1, is SQTIHQWPATLVQPVGSPLSLECTVEGTSNPNLYWYRQAAGRGLQLLFYSVGIGQISSEVPQNLSASRPQDRQFILSSKKLLLSDSGFYLCAWSIGRNEQFFGPGTRLTVL.

V is TRBV7-2 and J is TRBJ2-1; D is unresolved. The V and J ends lost 2 bases and 6 bases respectively, with 5 bases between them. The germline V gene has CDR1 SGHTA and CDR2 FQGNSA. The CDR3 loop spans 12 amino acids. CDR3 sequence reads: CASSLFSNEQFF. CDR3 nucleotides: TGTGCCAGCAGCTTATTCTCCAATGAGCAGTTCTTC.

This clonotype was seen repeatedly, ten times or more. V is TRBV5-6 and J is TRBJ1-3; D unclear. This CDR3 has 15 amino acids. The ends were cut back, 0 bases at V and 0 bases at J, with 7 bases in the middle. CDR1 and CDR2 (germline): SGHDT, YYEEEE. The CDR3 DNA sequence: TGTGCCAGCAGCTTGGCAGGCTACTCTGGAAACACCATATATTTT. Protein: CASSLAGYSGNTIYF.

This clonotype was seen repeatedly, ten times or more. V gene TRBV20-1 combines with J gene TRBJ1-2; D call uncertain. The CDR3 contains 13 residues. V lost 6 bases and J lost 4, with 15 bases in between. Germline V gives CDR1 DFQATT, CDR2 SNEGSKA (reference sequence). Here the CDR3 reads CSAEGRSSYGYTF. The CDR3 nucleotides read TGCAGTGCCGAGGGCAGAAGCAGCTATGGCTACACCTTC.

This clonotype was observed at least ten times. The rearrangement links TRBV6-2 or TRBV6-3 to TRBJ2-3, with TRBD1 matching 8 bases. The V and J ends lost 7 bases and 5 bases, in that order; junction bases with no gene match: 8. The V gene's germline CDR1 is MNHEY and CDR2 SVGEGT. The CDR3 is 14 residues long. CDR3 protein: CASKSQDRVDTQYF. CDR3 nucleotides: TGTGCCAGCAAGTCTCAGGACAGGGTAGATACGCAGTATTTT.